This note documents a single T cell receptor (beta chain) sequence. This clonotype was seen repeatedly, ten times or more. Its antigen is still unknown. Base qualities are missing; no much larger clone stands one base away. These data originate in a study of T cell repertoires in cytomegalovirus infection (dated by TCRdb to between 2018 and 2021). Regarding the study in general: Donor HLA type was relevant to the analysis, because carriage of CMV infection together with the matching HLA type was indicated by public TCR beta signatures.

This sample was sequenced with an Illumina HiSeq 1500. TCRdb took the public reads, trimmed them with fastp at Q25, ran MiXCR for clone calling and kept in-frame beta chains. Every CDR3 protein is listed once, alongside the most common genes and DNA of its rows. Recorded for this sample are more than 150,000 distinct CDR3 sequences; 17% of them occurred a single time. The biggest ten clones account for around 20% of the sample. Overall study outcomes, separate from this receptor: Cumulative frequency of public TCR beta family members discriminated carriers of CMV infection plus the relevant HLA type in this cohort and an independent 352-donor cohort. The ex vivo response was dominated by HLA-C-restricted CMV-specific TCR beta clonotypes, which also provided the single most frequent clonotype in two of eight donors.

The receptor comes from a human donor in good health (CMV status not recorded). Some clones in this sample may be carry-over from other donors' samples. The sequenced material came from CD8+ T cells from PBMCs.

In nucleotides, the sequence is TGTGCCAGCAGGGAAGCGGGAGGGGGGTCTTATGAGCAGTTCTTC. Translated, it gives CASREAGGGSYEQFF. The sequence links TRBV7-2 to TRBJ2-1, with TRBD2 matching 10 junction bases. CDR1 and CDR2 (SGHTA, FQGNSA) derive from the germline V gene. V ends up 6 bases short and J 8 bases short, with an unmatched junction base count of 10. The CDR3 contains 15 residues, cysteine and phenylalanine counted. The sequence is cut down to CDR3 DNA, 45 bases in frame from base 1.